These T cell receptor beta chains were read from a single sample in a study of beta chain features in type 1 diabetes. Only in-frame clones appear in the TCRdb table, and some are missing; sequencing was by immunoSEQ multiplex PCR. The sample holds about 160,000 clones, 10% seen once. Sequenced sample: central memory CD4+ T cells from blood. Receptors were obtained from a young man with type 1 diabetes. Each CDR3 is given with its conserved first and last residue. Fields, in order: J gene, V gene, clone size, D gene, CDR3 DNA, CDR3 protein. The D gene is left open where the match is weak. The size entry is marked missing in some rows and otherwise reads once, few, many or a size class.

j_gene: TRBJ2-1
v_gene: TRBV2
abundance: few
d_gene: TRBD2
CDR3nt: TGTGCCAGCAGTGAAAGAACTAGCGGGATCAATGAGCAGTTCTTC
CDR3aa: CASSERTSGINEQFF

j_gene: TRBJ2-7
v_gene: TRBV7-6
abundance: few
d_gene: .
CDR3nt: TGTGCCAGCAGCCCGGAGGGGGCTTACTACGAGCAGTACTTC
CDR3aa: CASSPEGAYYEQYF

j_gene: TRBJ2-5
v_gene: TRBV18
abundance: few
d_gene: .
CDR3nt: TGTGCCAGCTCACTTACCGCCGGGGGAGAGACCCAGTACTTC
CDR3aa: CASSLTAGGETQYF

j_gene: TRBJ2-7
v_gene: TRBV7-2
abundance: .
d_gene: TRBD2
CDR3nt: TGTGCCAGCAGCCTGGGACTAGCGGACCCCTACGAGCAGTACTTC
CDR3aa: CASSLGLADPYEQYF

j_gene: TRBJ2-1
v_gene: TRBV29-1
abundance: .
d_gene: TRBD2
CDR3nt: TGCAGCGTAGCCGGGACTAGCGGATACAATGAGCAGTTCTTC
CDR3aa: CSVAGTSGYNEQFF

j_gene: TRBJ2-4
v_gene: TRBV7-9
abundance: .
d_gene: TRBD1
CDR3nt: TGTGCCAGCAGCTTTAACCCGGGACAGGGAATAGCCAAAAACATTCAGTACTTC
CDR3aa: CASSFNPGQGIAKNIQYF

j_gene: TRBJ1-3
v_gene: TRBV7-2
abundance: .
d_gene: .
CDR3nt: TGTGCCAGCAGTCCAAACCCTAGGGGAAACACCATATATTTT
CDR3aa: CASSPNPRGNTIYF

j_gene: TRBJ1-1
v_gene: TRBV28
abundance: .
d_gene: .
CDR3nt: TGTGCCAGCAGTTCTCCAAAAGCGAACACTGAAGCTTTCTTT
CDR3aa: CASSSPKANTEAFF

j_gene: TRBJ2-7
v_gene: TRBV6-6
abundance: .
d_gene: .
CDR3nt: TGTGCCAGCAGTCACGGTCGAGCCTACGAGCAGTACTTC
CDR3aa: CASSHGRAYEQYF

j_gene: TRBJ2-7
v_gene: TRBV2
abundance: .
d_gene: .
CDR3nt: TGTGCCAGCAGTGCCAACGTGGAGGTGGAGCAGTACTTC
CDR3aa: CASSANVEVEQYF

j_gene: TRBJ2-2
v_gene: TRBV6-6
abundance: few
d_gene: .
CDR3nt: TGTGCCAGCAGTCTAGCGATGAACACCGGGGAGCTGTTTTTT
CDR3aa: CASSLAMNTGELFF

j_gene: TRBJ2-2
v_gene: TRBV18
abundance: .
d_gene: TRBD1
CDR3nt: TGTGCCAGCTCACCGAGAACAGGGGCGAACACCGGGGAGCTGTTTTTT
CDR3aa: CASSPRTGANTGELFF

j_gene: TRBJ2-3
v_gene: TRBV11-2
abundance: .
d_gene: TRBD1
CDR3nt: TGTGCCAGCAGGACAGGGACGGTCGGTACGCAGTATTTT
CDR3aa: CASRTGTVGTQYF

j_gene: TRBJ2-1
v_gene: TRBV27
abundance: .
d_gene: TRBD2
CDR3nt: TGTGCCAGCAGTTTATCAGCGGGACCCATCCTCTCCTACAATGAGCAGTTCTTC
CDR3aa: CASSLSAGPILSYNEQFF

j_gene: TRBJ2-7
v_gene: TRBV29-1
abundance: many
d_gene: .
CDR3nt: TGCAGCGCGGGATATACCTACGAGCAGTACTTC
CDR3aa: CSAGYTYEQYF

j_gene: TRBJ1-4
v_gene: TRBV19
abundance: .
d_gene: .
CDR3nt: TGTGCCAGTAGTGCAGGGTCCCGGGAAAAACTGTTTTTT
CDR3aa: CASSAGSREKLFF